The next 30 T cell receptor beta chains were all read from a single sample in a study of T-cell reconstitution after alpha-beta-depleted transplantation in children. Molecular barcoding with unique molecular identifiers was used for the TCRbeta library. TCRdb fed the PCR reads into MiXCR, producing one record per CDR3 protein. Of 610,000 or so distinct CDR3 sequences listed, 20% to 30% are singletons. Sequenced here: PBMCs, sampled before TCRalphabeta/CD19-depleted stem cell transplant. Receptors were obtained from a boy in the first two years of life with Wiskott-Aldrich syndrome, due to receive a stem cell transplant.

There are a few counts of this clonotype. Compared with germline, one end of the junction differs, possibly owing to a read error. This rearrangement joins TRBV20-1 to TRBJ1-1; weak D call: TRBD1 (6 bases). The CDR3 contains 14 residues. The germline gives CDR1 DFQATT, CDR2 SNEGSKA (reference sequence). In nucleotides, the CDR3 is TGCAGGGCACGGGGGGCTCTTTTGAATACTGAAGCTTTCTTT. Its protein product is CRARGALLNTEAFF.

This clonotype was seen more than once but under ten times. The rearrangement joins TRBV7-9 to TRBJ2-1, with 8 positions matching TRBD1. The CDR3 spans 16 residues. With 5 bases clipped from V and 9 bases from J, the junction kept 15 bases outside the gene matches. Germline CDR1 SEHNR, CDR2 FQNEAQ (reference sequence). The CDR3 protein is CASSPQTGELRVEQFF. For the CDR3, the DNA is TGTGCCAGCAGCCCGCAGACAGGGGAATTGAGGGTTGAGCAGTTCTTC.

The chain combines TRBV6-1 with TRBJ2-1; a possible D gene is TRBD2 (6 bases). V was pared by 5 bases and J by 0 bases, with 11 bases between. Germline loops: CDR1 MNHNS, CDR2 SASEGT. The CDR3 consists of 15 residues. CDR3 bases: TGTGCCAGCAGTCAACGGGAGAGCTCCTACAATGAGCAGTTCTTC. As protein: CASSQRESSYNEQFF.

The rearrangement uses TRBV7-9 and TRBJ2-7; a weak D match, TRBD2 (5 bases). Trimming removed 3 bases at V and 4 bases at J, with 13 bases between. CDR1 is SEHNR and CDR2 is FQNEAQ in the germline V gene (reference sequence). The length of the CDR3 is 14 residues. The CDR3 spells CASSFSRDSYEQYF. In DNA, the CDR3 is TGTGCCAGCAGCTTTTCGAGGGATAGTTACGAGCAGTACTTC.

This clonotype has a handful of counts. The chain combines TRBV5-1 with TRBJ2-3; TRBD2 matches 8 bases. CDR3 length: 15 amino acids. The V gene's germline CDR1 is SGHRS and CDR2 YFSETQ. The trim removed 4 bases at V and 3 bases at J, leaving 7 bases unmatched. The CDR3 nucleotides are TGCGCCAGCAGCCCAGCGGGAGTTGTGACAGATACGCAGTATTTT. This codes for CASSPAGVVTDTQYF.

This clonotype was seen a handful of times. V gene TRBV27 combines with J gene TRBJ2-5; weak D call: TRBD1 (5 bases). Germline CDR1 reads MNHEY; CDR2 reads SMNVEV (reference sequence). The CDR3 consists of 15 residues. Between the trimmed V and J ends, which lost 7 bases and 3 bases, there was a span of 18 bases. CDR3 coding DNA: TGTGCCAGCAACGGGCTAGGGCTGGACAAAGAGACCCAGTACTTC. It is translated as CASNGLGLDKETQYF.

The table lists this clonotype with a few counts. The rearrangement uses TRBV29-1 and TRBJ2-3, with 7 bases fitting TRBD1. The junction had 8 bases not matched to a gene; V was cut back by 4 bases and J by 1 base. The CDR3 extends over 15 amino acids. Per the germline V gene, CDR1 is SQVTM and CDR2 is ANQGSEA. DNA of the CDR3: TGCAGCGTTGCACCCGGGACAGATCGCACAGATACGCAGTATTTT. It specifies CSVAPGTDRTDTQYF.

This clonotype appeared a few times. V gene TRBV4-2 combines with J gene TRBJ1-4; a possible D gene is TRBD1 (6 bases). Germline lookup yields CDR1 LGHNA and CDR2 YNFKEQ. This CDR3 is built from 15 residues. The V end was cut by 1 base, the J end by 8 bases, with 14 bases between. CDR3 nucleotide sequence: TGTGCCAGCAGCCAAGGTGGGGGCGCGGGAGAAAAACTGTTTTTT. It translates to CASSQGGGAGEKLFF.

There are a few counts of this clonotype. This CDR3 reads CSASVADNEQFF. The CDR3 DNA sequence: TGCAGTGCTAGTGTCGCCGACAATGAGCAGTTCTTC. The chain joins TRBV20-1 to TRBJ2-1; the D is unclear. The length of the CDR3 is 12 residues. The germline V and J ends were trimmed by 3 bases and 5 bases, with 8 bases remaining between them. Germline V gene sequence: CDR1 DFQATT, CDR2 SNEGSKA (reference sequence).

V is TRBV29-1 and J is TRBJ2-1; D not resolved. This CDR3 has 13 residues. CDR1 is SQVTM and CDR2 is ANQGSEA in the germline V gene. The V and J ends lost 4 bases and 2 bases respectively, with 9 bases between them. The CDR3 DNA is TGCAGCGTTGTGGTGAAGGCCTACAATGAGCAGTTCTTC. Translation: CSVVVKAYNEQFF.

V usage is TRBV12-3 or TRBV12-4 and J usage is TRBJ2-3; 11 bases are a match to TRBD2. V lost 5 bases, J lost 1 base, and 11 bases stayed unmatched. This CDR3 has 18 amino acids. CDR3 loop: CASSTITPGLAGTDTQYF. The CDR3, as DNA: TGTGCCAGCAGTACAATCACGCCGGGACTAGCGGGCACAGATACGCAGTATTTT.

The chain joins TRBV27 to TRBJ2-1, with 9 nucleotides matching TRBD2. The CDR3 loop spans 18 amino acids. Germline lookup yields CDR1 MNHEY and CDR2 SMNVEV (reference sequence). V was clipped by 5 bases and J by 4 bases; unmatched bases: 15. The CDR3 DNA reads as TGTGCCAGCAGTCTAAGGGACCACGGGCTAGCGGGATACAATGAGCAGTTCTTC. This codes for CASSLRDHGLAGYNEQFF.

V is TRBV24-1 and J is TRBJ2-1; tentative D call: TRBD2 (5 bases). Trimming left V 5 bases short and J 4 bases short, with 26 bases between. The V gene's germline CDR1 is KGHDR and CDR2 SFDVKD. The length of the CDR3 is 19 residues. As DNA, the CDR3 is TGTGCCACCAGTGTGTATCGAGGGAGAAGTAGTGTGGGGTACAATGAGCAGTTCTTC. Amino acids: CATSVYRGRSSVGYNEQFF.

This clonotype was picked up a small number of times. The V gene is TRBV6-1, the J gene TRBJ2-4, with unresolved D. The germline CDR1 and CDR2 sequences are MNHNS and SASEGT. The CDR3 sequence is 15 residues long. Trimming stripped 0 bases from V and 3 bases from J, with 9 bases between. This CDR3 reads CASSEASAGKNIQYF. CDR3 nucleotides: TGTGCCAGCAGTGAAGCGAGCGCCGGCAAAAACATTCAGTACTTC.

The genes are TRBV12-3 or TRBV12-4 and TRBJ2-1, with 7 bases matching TRBD2. This CDR3 contains 14 residues. V gave up 6 bases and J gave up 5 bases; unmatched junction bases: 7. The CDR3 protein is CASSAGVANNEQFF. Written as DNA, the CDR3 is TGTGCCAGCAGCGCGGGAGTGGCCAACAATGAGCAGTTCTTC.

This rearrangement joins TRBV27 to TRBJ2-2; D gene unclear. Between the trimmed V and J ends, which lost 3 bases and 7 bases, there was a span of 18 bases. The CDR3 is made up of 16 amino acids. Germline CDR1 reads MNHEY; CDR2 reads SMNVEV (reference sequence). The CDR3 coding sequence is TGTGCCAGCAGTTTTTTCGGAGTGCCTCAGTACGGGGAGCTGTTTTTT. Its protein is CASSFFGVPQYGELFF.

The rearrangement joins TRBV3-1 to TRBJ2-6; D possibly matches TRBD1 or TRBD2 (6 bases each). Germline CDR1 reads LGHDT; CDR2 reads YNNKEL (reference sequence). V was pared by 6 bases and J by 2 bases, with 17 bases between. This CDR3 comprises 17 residues. CDR3 in amino acids: CASRNGGEVPGANVLTF. DNA for the CDR3: TGTGCCAGCAGGAACGGGGGCGAGGTGCCTGGGGCCAACGTCCTGACTTTC.

In nucleotides, the CDR3 is TGTGCCAGCAGCGTTTCCGGGACAGCCGGCACTGAAGCTTTCTTT. Amino acids: CASSVSGTAGTEAFF. The genes are TRBV9 and TRBJ1-1; TRBD1 matches 7 bases. Germline V gene sequence: CDR1 SGDLS, CDR2 YYNGEE. V gave up 2 bases and J gave up 4 bases; unmatched junction bases: 8. The CDR3 runs to 15 residues.

This clonotype was picked up a small number of times. The CDR3: CSVRQGWEQYF. The CDR3 DNA sequence: TGCAGCGTACGACAGGGATGGGAGCAGTACTTC. The chain is built from TRBV29-1 and TRBJ2-7; 7 bases agree with TRBD1. Germline-derived CDR1 and CDR2 are SQVTM and ANQGSEA. V trimming: 6 bases; J trimming: 7 bases; junction bases outside the gene matches: 6. CDR3 size: 11 residues.

This clonotype was detected only a few times. The chain links TRBV7-6 to TRBJ2-5; D perhaps matches TRBD2 (5 bases). V was trimmed by 4 bases and J by 5 bases, leaving 11 bases between them. Germline V gene data show CDR1 as SGHVS and CDR2 as FNYEAQ. The CDR3 is 13 amino acids. This CDR3 is CASSSMGVETQYF. The CDR3 region has the DNA TGTGCCAGCAGCTCCATGGGAGTGGAGACCCAGTACTTC.

V and J are TRBV5-1 and TRBJ2-3, with a possible D match to TRBD2 (5 bases). V shed 5 bases and J shed 0 bases, with 13 bases lying between them. The CDR3 extends over 15 amino acids. Per germline, CDR1 SGHRS and CDR2 YFSETQ. The chain's CDR3 is CASRSGATSTDTQYF. The CDR3 coding sequence is TGCGCCAGCAGGAGCGGTGCAACTAGCACAGATACGCAGTATTTT.

The rearrangement links TRBV5-1 to TRBJ2-3; 11 bases match TRBD2. V was clipped by 4 bases and J by 5 bases; unmatched bases: 9. Germline values: CDR1 SGHRS, CDR2 YFSETQ. The CDR3 is 16 amino acids. The CDR3 DNA sequence: TGCGCCAGCAGCGCCAGACTAGCGGGAAACGGAGATACGCAGTATTTT. Encoded protein: CASSARLAGNGDTQYF.

This clonotype was detected only a few times. CDR3 loop: CASSQIVGFQNTEAFF. For the CDR3, the DNA is TGTGCCAGCAGCCAAATAGTCGGGTTCCAGAACACTGAAGCTTTCTTT. The chain couples TRBV3-1 to TRBJ1-1, with unresolved D. The germline V gene has CDR1 LGHDT and CDR2 YNNKEL (reference sequence). The CDR3 consists of 16 residues. Trimming left V 2 bases short and J 1 base short, with 14 bases between.

This clonotype was seen only a few times. DNA for the CDR3: TGTGCCATCAGTGAGACCTTAGCGGGAGTCGGGCAGTTCTTC. This translates into CAISETLAGVGQFF. The rearrangement joins TRBV10-3 to TRBJ2-1, with 9 positions matching TRBD2. The germline gives CDR1 ENHRY, CDR2 SYGVKD. Unmatched junction bases numbered 8, after V lost 2 bases and J lost 12 bases. The length of the CDR3 is 14 residues.

The gene calls are TRBV5-6 and TRBJ2-1; 9 nucleotides match TRBD2. V lost 4 bases and J lost 7; bases outside the gene matches: 12. CDR1 is SGHDT and CDR2 is YYEEEE in the germline V gene. The CDR3 consists of 16 residues. The CDR3 DNA reads TGTGCCAGCAGCCCCAATCTGGCGGGAGGGACGAATGAGCAGTTCTTC. Protein product: CASSPNLAGGTNEQFF.

The rearrangement links TRBV5-5 to TRBJ2-6; D not certain. The CDR3 contains 16 residues. The germline V gene has CDR1 SGHKS and CDR2 YYEKEE (reference sequence). The V end was cut by 2 bases, the J end by 2 bases, with 11 bases between. The CDR3 DNA sequence: TGTGCCAGCAGCTTTTCCGCTAAGGCTGGGGCCAACGTCCTGACTTTC. Its translation: CASSFSAKAGANVLTF.

V is TRBV5-1 and J is TRBJ1-1; D is ambiguous. CDR1 and CDR2 from the germline V gene are SGHRS and YFSETQ. This CDR3 has 14 residues. V was cut by 4 bases and J by 1 base, with 11 bases left in between. The DNA for the CDR3 is TGCGCCAGCAGCCCCCCTGACCCGAACACTGAAGCTTTCTTT. This translates into CASSPPDPNTEAFF.

V is TRBV10-3 and J is TRBJ1-1; D not resolved. CDR3 size: 16 residues. V was clipped by 4 bases and J by 8 bases, with 23 bases between them. The germline V gene encodes CDR1 ENHRY and CDR2 SYGVKD. The CDR3 here is CAISGVVTRLKSEAFF. In nucleotides, the CDR3 is TGTGCCATCAGTGGTGTAGTAACCAGACTTAAGAGCGAAGCTTTCTTT.

The chain couples TRBV2 to TRBJ1-1; TRBD1 matches at 7 bases. From germline, CDR1 is SNHLY and CDR2 FYNNEI. V gave up 4 bases and J gave up 5 bases; unmatched junction bases: 7. The CDR3 is 14 residues long. The CDR3 DNA is TGTGCCAGCAGTGTGGGCAGGGGGAGAACTGAAGCTTTCTTT. It specifies CASSVGRGRTEAFF.

This clonotype came up a few times. CDR3 protein: CASSYQRGLALGELFF. The CDR3 DNA is TGTGCCAGCAGTTACCAGCGGGGGCTAGCCCTCGGGGAGCTGTTTTTT. This chain uses TRBV6-5 with TRBJ2-2; 8 bases line up with TRBD2. This CDR3 is built from 16 residues. Per the germline V gene, CDR1 is MNHEY and CDR2 is SVGAGI. V was clipped by 2 bases and J by 7 bases; unmatched bases: 9.